Below, 29 T cell receptor beta chains from the same sample are listed, as sequenced in a study of Ad26.COV2.S vaccination and SARS-CoV-2 variants. Produced via immunoSEQ multiplex PCR; TCRdb's table is partial and in-frame only. The sample records more than 300,000 clones, about 85% being singletons. The treatment: about 20 received Ad26.COV2.S at low or high dose, single or two shots; several received placebo; per-sample allocation not given. Sampling happened 63 days after the first vaccine or placebo injection. The material was peripheral blood, obtained in a trial of Ad26.COV2.S vaccine versus placebo. The receptors here all came from a person between 18 and 65 years old who received the Ad26.COV2.S COVID-19 vaccine or a placebo.

This chain connects TRBV7-2 to TRBJ1-2; D uncertain. CDR3 length equals 15 residues. Germline assignment: CDR1 SGHTA and CDR2 FQGNSA. V lost 5 bases and J lost 4, with 17 bases in between. CDR3 protein: CASSASTPRSYGYTF. The CDR3 bases are TGTGCCAGCAGCGCGTCGACTCCAAGAAGCTATGGCTACACCTTC.

V and J are TRBV6-5 and TRBJ2-1; D not certain. The V gene lost 7 bases and the J gene lost 2 bases, with 15 bases spanning the gap. The CDR3 is made up of 15 amino acids. CDR1 is MNHEY and CDR2 is SVGAGI in the germline V gene. CDR3 region: CASKVSVGTYNEQFF. DNA of the CDR3: TGTGCCAGCAAGGTGTCAGTGGGCACCTACAATGAGCAGTTCTTC.

As to this clone: One end of the junction fails to match germline, which may point to a read error. V gene TRBV20-1 combines with J gene TRBJ2-5; D possibly corresponds to TRBD2 (6 bases). The CDR3 is made up of 11 amino acids. The germline V gene encodes CDR1 DFQATT and CDR2 SNEGSKA (reference sequence). In nucleotides, the CDR3 is TGCAGTGCTAGCACTCGGGACTGGGCGGACTTC. Its protein product is CSASTRDWADF.

The rearrangement uses TRBV13 and TRBJ2-3; 7 nucleotides align to TRBD1. Germline V gives CDR1 PRHDT, CDR2 FYEKMQ (reference sequence). V dropped 5 bases and J dropped 3; count of bases not matched to a gene: 5. This CDR3 spans 14 amino acids. For the CDR3, the DNA is TGTGCCAGCAGCCCCCGACAGGGAACAGATACGCAGTATTTT. Its translation is CASSPRQGTDTQYF.

The rearrangement joins TRBV6-4 to TRBJ1-6, with 8 bases fitting TRBD1. This CDR3 has 16 residues. V lost 0 bases to trimming and J lost 7 bases; unmatched junction nucleotides: 5. The germline V gene has CDR1 MRHNA and CDR2 SNTAGT. CDR3 amino acids: CASSDSGGQENSPLHF. CDR3 DNA: TGTGCCAGCAGTGACTCGGGGGGACAGGAGAATTCACCCCTCCACTTT.

V gene TRBV15 combines with J gene TRBJ2-1, with 8 bases matching TRBD2. The CDR3 is 15 residues long. With V trimmed by 2 bases and J by 1 base, 1 base remained unmatched. CDR1 and CDR2 (germline): LNHNV, YYDKDF (reference sequence). CDR3 coding DNA: TGTGCCACCAGCAGAACTAGCGGATCCTACAATGAGCAGTTCTTC. Translation: CATSRTSGSYNEQFF. Full variable domain (missing parts from reference TRBV15 and TRBJ2-1): DAMVIQNPRYQVTQFGKPVTLSCSQTLNHNVMYWYQQKSSQAPKLLFHYYDKDFNNEADTPDNFQSRRPNTSFCFLDIRSPGLGDTAMYLCATSRTSGSYNEQFFGPGTRLTVL.

The chain is built from TRBV5-5 and TRBJ1-5; D is possibly TRBD1 (5 bases). The germline V gene encodes CDR1 SGHKS and CDR2 YYEKEE (reference sequence). The V gene lost 0 bases and the J gene lost 6 bases, with 10 bases spanning the gap. CDR3 length: 14 amino acids. CDR3 sequence reads: CASSLEWGGQPQHF. CDR3 DNA: TGTGCCAGCAGCTTGGAATGGGGGGGTCAGCCCCAGCATTTT.

CDR3 DNA sequence: TGTGCCAGCTCAAGGGGAGACCACCCCGATACGCAGTATTTT. Translation: CASSRGDHPDTQYF. The chain recombines TRBV18 with TRBJ2-3; D possibly uses TRBD1 or TRBD2 (5 bases each). Germline V gene sequence: CDR1 KGHSH, CDR2 LQKENI. The V and J ends lost 5 bases and 6 bases respectively, with 15 bases between them. This CDR3 region has 14 residues.

The chain employs TRBV6-5 and TRBJ1-4, with 8 bases that match TRBD1. Germline values: CDR1 MNHEY, CDR2 SVGAGI. The J segment lost 6 bases and the V segment lost 4 bases, leaving 4 bases of the junction unmatched. This CDR3 spans 14 amino acids. DNA for the CDR3: TGTGCCAGCAGTTCCGGGACAGGTGATGAAAAACTGTTTTTT. This gives the protein CASSSGTGDEKLFF.

Comments on this clone: A much larger clonotype is one base distant, so this may be a read error. Within the sample, other DNA sequences also encode this same CDR3. The V gene is TRBV7-9, the J gene TRBJ2-7; no definite D call. V was clipped by 2 bases and J by 3 bases, with 2 bases between them. The CDR3 runs 11 residues. The germline V gene encodes CDR1 SEHNR and CDR2 FQNEAQ (reference sequence). CDR3 coding DNA: TGTGCCAGCAGCTTACTCTACGAGCAGTACTTC. Amino acid sequence: CASSLLYEQYF.

This rearrangement joins TRBV3-1 (or the pseudogene TRBV3-2) to TRBJ2-3; possible D gene TRBD2, 7 bases. V was pared by 2 bases and J by 5 bases, with 11 bases between. In germline, CDR1 is LGHDT, CDR2 YNNKEL (reference sequence). This CDR3 has 14 amino acids. The CDR3 region is CASSQRGAKDTQYF. CDR3 DNA: TGTGCCAGCAGCCAACGGGGGGCCAAAGATACGCAGTATTTT.

The sample holds many counts of this clone. CDR3 nucleotides: TGCGCCAGCAGCGTGGACAGCAGGAACACTGAAGCTTTCTTT. This translates into CASSVDSRNTEAFF. The chain couples TRBV5-1 to TRBJ1-1; weak D call: TRBD1 (6 bases). Germline V gene sequence: CDR1 SGHRS, CDR2 YFSETQ. Trimming removed 4 bases at V and 1 base at J, with 11 bases between. The CDR3 sequence is 14 residues long.

The rearrangement uses TRBV20-1 and TRBJ1-2; no clear D gene. V lost 4 bases, J lost 8 bases, and 11 bases lay in between. This CDR3 region has 11 residues. CDR1 and CDR2 (germline): DFQATT, SNEGSKA (reference sequence). For the CDR3, the DNA is TGCAGTGCTACAGACTCGTGGGGCTACACCTTC. This codes for CSATDSWGYTF.

This chain joins TRBV6-5 and TRBJ1-2; 10 bases align to TRBD1. After removal of 5 bases from V and 4 bases from J, the junction contained 7 bases not matched to a gene. The CDR3 has 15 amino acids. Germline V lookup: CDR1 MNHEY, CDR2 SVGAGI. The CDR3, as DNA: TGTGCCAGCAGTCTGACAGGGGGCAGTGGCTATGGCTACACCTTC. This sequence encodes CASSLTGGSGYGYTF.

V usage is TRBV6-5 and J usage is TRBJ1-2; TRBD1 might be the D (6 bases). Germline CDR1 MNHEY, CDR2 SVGAGI. V gave up 6 bases and J gave up 8 bases, with 19 bases separating them. The length of the CDR3 is 14 residues. The CDR3 protein is CASRGAGALLGYTF. The CDR3 DNA follows: TGTGCCAGCAGGGGGGCAGGGGCTCTTCTCGGCTACACCTTC.

The genes are TRBV5-1 and TRBJ1-1; 10 bases map to TRBD1. J gave up 8 bases and V 4 bases, and 5 bases lay outside the gene matches. Germline CDR1 and CDR2: SGHRS and YFSETQ. The CDR3 loop spans 13 amino acids. This CDR3 reads CASSGTTGGEAFF. CDR3 in DNA: TGCGCCAGCAGCGGAACGACAGGGGGCGAAGCTTTCTTT. Full variable domain (missing parts from reference TRBV5-1 and TRBJ1-1): KAGVTQTPRYLIKTRGQQVTLSCSPISGHRSVSWYQQTPGQGLQFLFEYFSETQRNKGNFPGRFSGRQFSNSRSEMNVSTLELGDSALYLCASSGTTGGEAFFGQGTRLTVV.

This chain connects TRBV6-6 to TRBJ2-6, with D hard to call. This CDR3 region has 13 residues. Trimming took off 6 bases at V and 3 bases at J, with 6 bases between the two ends. CDR1 is MNHNY, CDR2 SVGAGI, per germline (reference sequence). CDR3 loop: CASRRVGANVLTF. The DNA of the CDR3 is TGTGCCAGCAGGAGAGTTGGGGCCAACGTCCTGACTTTC.

The chain carries TRBV6-6 and TRBJ2-3, with D uncertain. V was cut by 2 bases and J by 2 bases, with 5 bases left in between. Germline V gene lookup returns CDR1 MNHNY and CDR2 SVGAGI (reference sequence). The CDR3 has 13 amino acids. The CDR3 bases are TGTGCCAGCAGTTACGATACCACAGATACGCAGTATTTT. This gives the protein CASSYDTTDTQYF.

This clone was recorded once. CDR3 nucleotides: TGTGCCAGCAGCTCCCCAGGCGGCTACTCTGGAAACACCATATATTTT. It is translated as CASSSPGGYSGNTIYF. V usage is TRBV7-8 and J usage is TRBJ1-3, with unresolved D. The ends were cut back, 4 bases at V and 0 bases at J, with 13 bases in the middle. Germline-derived CDR1 and CDR2 are SGHVS and FQNEAQ. The CDR3 runs to 16 residues. The variable domain in full, completed from reference TRBV7-8 and TRBJ1-3, reads GAGVSQSPRYKVAKRGQDVALRCDPISGHVSLFWYQQALGQGPEFLTYFQNEAQLDKSGLPSDRFFAERPEGSVSTLKIQRTQQEDSAVYLCASSSPGGYSGNTIYFGEGSWLTVV.

The chain has TRBV11-2 and TRBJ2-2; 11 bases are a match to TRBD2. The CDR3 consists of 17 residues. The germline V gene has CDR1 SGHAT and CDR2 FQNNGV. V lost 4 bases and J lost 7; bases outside the gene matches: 11. The CDR3 DNA reads TGTGCCAGCAGCTACCATAGCGGGGGGGCCCCGGGCGGGGAGCTGTTTTTT. Translating gives CASSYHSGGAPGGELFF.

J is TRBJ1-4 and V is TRBV9; D uncertain. This CDR3 has 15 residues. Deletions cut 0 bases from V and 4 bases from J, with 10 bases between. Germline loops: CDR1 SGDLS, CDR2 YYNGEE. The CDR3 nucleotides read TGTGCCAGCAGCGTAGATGGGCAGAGTAATGAAAAACTGTTTTTT. Its protein product is CASSVDGQSNEKLFF.

The chain couples TRBV9 to TRBJ2-2; no clear D. Trimming removed 5 bases at V and 2 bases at J, with 7 bases between. The CDR3 spans 13 residues. The germline CDR1 and CDR2 sequences are SGDLS and YYNGEE. The CDR3 spells CASRGSNTGELFF. CDR3 nucleotides: TGTGCCAGCAGGGGATCTAACACCGGGGAGCTGTTTTTT.

The rearrangement links TRBV5-4 to TRBJ1-5; 9 positions agree with TRBD1. The CDR3 spans 17 residues. The germline gives CDR1 SGHNT, CDR2 YYREEE (reference sequence). Germline trimming cut 3 bases from V and 7 bases from J; bases unmatched to any gene: 14. CDR3 in amino acids: CASSYSTGTGNNQPQHF. CDR3 sequence (DNA): TGTGCCAGCAGCTATTCAACCGGGACAGGGAACAACCAGCCCCAGCATTTT.

The rearrangement joins TRBV28 to TRBJ1-2; D uncertain. CDR1 is MDHEN, CDR2 SYDVKM, per germline. Trimming cost V 5 bases and J 7 bases, with 8 bases left between them. This CDR3 is built from 11 residues. CDR3 amino acids: CASSPTSGYTF. As DNA, the CDR3 is TGTGCCAGCAGTCCAACGTCTGGCTACACCTTC.

The genes are TRBV19 and TRBJ2-7; D is ambiguous. CDR1 LNHDA and CDR2 SQIVND come from the germline V gene (reference sequence). Trimming removed 5 bases from V and 6 bases from J, with 14 bases in between. The length of the CDR3 is 13 residues. The CDR3: CASSSLTSGEQYF. CDR3 coding DNA: TGTGCCAGTAGTTCCCTGACCTCAGGCGAGCAGTACTTC.

The V gene is TRBV5-4, the J gene TRBJ2-3; D is unclear. Between the trimmed V and J ends, which lost 3 bases and 0 bases, there was a span of 11 bases. Germline lookup yields CDR1 SGHNT and CDR2 YYREEE (reference sequence). The CDR3 spans 15 residues. CDR3 amino acids: CASSWTSISTDTQYF. The CDR3 DNA follows: TGTGCCAGCAGCTGGACCTCTATTAGCACAGATACGCAGTATTTT.

The rearrangement uses TRBV2 and TRBJ1-3; D is uncertain. V shed 2 bases and J shed 3 bases, with 14 bases lying between them. The CDR3 consists of 16 residues. The V gene's germline CDR1 is SNHLY and CDR2 FYNNEI. The CDR3 region is CASSEWPQRVGNTIYF. CDR3 nucleotide sequence: TGTGCCAGCAGTGAATGGCCGCAGAGAGTTGGAAACACCATATATTTT.

This clone was recorded a few times. The CDR3 loop is CASSPGTSGSNEQFF. CDR3 coding DNA: TGTGCCAGCAGTCCCGGGACTAGCGGGAGCAATGAGCAGTTCTTC. This chain joins TRBV6-4 and TRBJ2-1; TRBD2 matches 14 bases. This CDR3 comprises 15 residues. Germline V gene lookup returns CDR1 MRHNA and CDR2 SNTAGT. V was pared by 5 bases and J by 6 bases, with 3 bases of the junction left unmatched.

V and J are TRBV5-1 and TRBJ2-1; D is unresolved. CDR3 length: 13 amino acids. Trimming cost V 2 bases and J 5 bases, with 8 bases left between them. The V gene's germline CDR1 is SGHRS and CDR2 YFSETQ. DNA for the CDR3: TGCGCCAGCAGCTTTGGGCAGGACAATGAGCAGTTCTTC. Protein product: CASSFGQDNEQFF.